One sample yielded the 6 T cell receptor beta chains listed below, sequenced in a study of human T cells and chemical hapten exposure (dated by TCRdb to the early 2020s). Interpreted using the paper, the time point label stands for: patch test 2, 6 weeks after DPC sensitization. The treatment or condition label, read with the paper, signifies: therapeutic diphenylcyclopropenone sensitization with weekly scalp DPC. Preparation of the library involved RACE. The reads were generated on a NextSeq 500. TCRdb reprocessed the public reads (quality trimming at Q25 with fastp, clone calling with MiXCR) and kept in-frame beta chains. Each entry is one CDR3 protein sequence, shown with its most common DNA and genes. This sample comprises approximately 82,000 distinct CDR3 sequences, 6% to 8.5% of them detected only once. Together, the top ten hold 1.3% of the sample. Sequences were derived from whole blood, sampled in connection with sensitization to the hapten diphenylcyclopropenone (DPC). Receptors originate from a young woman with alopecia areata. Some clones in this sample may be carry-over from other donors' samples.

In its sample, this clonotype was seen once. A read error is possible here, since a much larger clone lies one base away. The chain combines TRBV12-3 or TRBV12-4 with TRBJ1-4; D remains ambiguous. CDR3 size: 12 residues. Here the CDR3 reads CASILGGEKLFF. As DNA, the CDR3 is TGTGCCAGCATTTTAGGAGGGGAAAAACTGTTTTTT.

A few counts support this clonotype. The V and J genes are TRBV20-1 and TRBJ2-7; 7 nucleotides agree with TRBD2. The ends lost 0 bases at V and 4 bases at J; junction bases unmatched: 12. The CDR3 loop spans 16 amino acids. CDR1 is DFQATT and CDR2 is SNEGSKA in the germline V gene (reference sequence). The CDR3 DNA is TGCAGTGCTAGAGATGAATCAAGCGGGGACTTATACGAGCAGTACTTC. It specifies CSARDESSGDLYEQYF.

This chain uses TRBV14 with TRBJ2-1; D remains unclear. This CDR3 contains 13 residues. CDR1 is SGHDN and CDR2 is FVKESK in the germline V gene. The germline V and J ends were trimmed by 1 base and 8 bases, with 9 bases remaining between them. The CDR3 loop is CASSQVLGYEQFF. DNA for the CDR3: TGTGCCAGCAGCCAAGTTCTGGGATATGAGCAGTTCTTC. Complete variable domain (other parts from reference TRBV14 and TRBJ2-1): EAGVTQFPSHSVIEKGQTVTLRCDPISGHDNLYWYRRVMGKEIKFLLHFVKESKQDESGMPNNRFLAERTGGTYSTLKVQPAELEDSGVYFCASSQVLGYEQFFGPGTRLTVL.

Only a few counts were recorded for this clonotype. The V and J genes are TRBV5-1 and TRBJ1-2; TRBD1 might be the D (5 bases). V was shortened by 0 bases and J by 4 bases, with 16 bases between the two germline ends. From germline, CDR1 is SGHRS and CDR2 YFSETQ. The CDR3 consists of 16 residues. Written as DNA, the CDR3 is TGCGCCAGCAGCTTGGTCGAGGCATCGGGGGTCTATGGCTACACCTTC. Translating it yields CASSLVEASGVYGYTF.

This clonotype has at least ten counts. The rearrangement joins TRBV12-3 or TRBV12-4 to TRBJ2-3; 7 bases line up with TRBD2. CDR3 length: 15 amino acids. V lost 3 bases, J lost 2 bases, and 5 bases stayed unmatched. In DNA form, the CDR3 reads TGTGCCAGCAGTTTTTTGCGGGGGTACACAGATACGCAGTATTTT. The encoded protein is CASSFLRGYTDTQYF.

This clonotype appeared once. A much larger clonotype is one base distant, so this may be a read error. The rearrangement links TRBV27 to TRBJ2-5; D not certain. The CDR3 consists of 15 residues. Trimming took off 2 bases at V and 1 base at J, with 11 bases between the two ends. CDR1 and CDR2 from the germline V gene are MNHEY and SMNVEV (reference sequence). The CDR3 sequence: CASSLRPTGQETQYF. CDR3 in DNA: TGTGCCAGCAGTTTACGTCCAACGGGCCAAGAGACCCAGTACTTC.